This T cell receptor (beta chain) was identified during a study of T cells expressing NK-cell markers. Study background: According to the study, TCR beta repertoires originated from sorted CD3+CD56+NKG2C+, CD3+CD56+NKG2C- and CD3+CD56-NKG2C+ T cells. The sequencing cohort of eight donors included seven HCMV-seropositive individuals and one seronegative individual. Whole-study findings and limits: In a handful of donors, these clonotypes also led the CD3+CD56-NKG2C+ fraction. In five to seven donors, dominant CD3+CD56+NKG2C+ clonotypes ranked among the top 10 CD8+ clonotypes.

TCRdb reprocessed the 5' RACE reads and reports one entry per CDR3 protein, with no DNA. This table lists 250,000 or so distinct CDR3 sequences. About this clonotype: The antigen remains unidentified.

Sequences were obtained from blood T cells: a sorted CD56 or NKG2C T cell subset, CD4+ or CD8+ T cells, or bulk PBMC T cells (not recorded which). This sequence originates from a woman between 18 and 70 years old in good health.

CDR3 protein: CASRDRTGLEQYF. The chain links TRBV6-1 to TRBJ2-7; with no DNA, the TCRdb D assignment of TRBD1 cannot be verified. The CDR3 loop spans 13 amino acids. CDR1 and CDR2 from the germline V gene are MNHNS and SASEGT.